These 25 T cell receptor beta chains share one sample of origin, sequenced in a study of beta chain features in type 1 diabetes. The whole isolated RNA underwent reverse transcription, so sequencing captured expressed TCRB transcripts. Measured with immunoSEQ multiplex PCR; TCRdb has only the in-frame clones, and not every one. Here the sample spans some 150,000 clones, 10% being singletons. Sequenced sample: naive CD4+ T cells from blood. The source of these receptors is a young man in good health.

This clone was counted between two and nine times. The V and J genes are TRBV7-3 and TRBJ2-4; 9 nucleotides align to TRBD1. V shed 5 bases, J shed 3 bases, and the junction held 8 bases outside the gene matches. CDR1 SGHTA and CDR2 FQGTGA come from the germline V gene. This CDR3 has 16 residues. The CDR3 is CASSLGQGQDKNIQYF. Written as DNA, the CDR3 is TGTGCCAGCAGCCTTGGACAGGGGCAAGACAAAAACATTCAGTACTTC.

There are many counts of this clone. V is TRBV18 and J is TRBJ2-7; perhaps TRBD2 as D (7 bases). V was shortened by 3 bases and J by 2 bases, with 14 bases between the two germline ends. The germline V gene encodes CDR1 KGHSH and CDR2 LQKENI. The CDR3 length is 15 residues. CDR3 sequence: CASSPIGGGAYEQYF. DNA of the CDR3: TGTGCCAGCTCACCCATTGGAGGGGGGGCCTACGAGCAGTACTTC.

The chain is built from TRBV7-2 and TRBJ2-2; D is perhaps TRBD2 (5 bases). The CDR3 totals 15 residues. Germline CDR1 SGHTA, CDR2 FQGNSA. With 5 bases removed from V and 5 bases from J, the gap between germline ends came to 15 bases. CDR3 protein: CASSADRSDTGELFF. DNA for the CDR3: TGTGCCAGCAGCGCTGACCGTAGCGATACCGGGGAGCTGTTTTTT. Drawing the rest from reference TRBV7-2 and TRBJ2-2, the complete variable domain is GAGVSQSPSNKVTEKGKDVELRCDPISGHTALYWYRQSLGQGLEFLIYFQGNSAPDKSGLPSDRFSAERTGGSVSTLTIQRTQQEDSAVYLCASSADRSDTGELFFGEGSRLTVL.

The chain joins TRBV28 to TRBJ2-1; TRBD1 matches at 7 bases. V trimming: 2 bases; J trimming: 7 bases; junction bases outside the gene matches: 8. The CDR3 has 15 residues. Germline assignment: CDR1 MDHEN and CDR2 SYDVKM. CDR3 bases: TGTGCCAGCAGTTTAGGAGACAGGGAATGGAATGAGCAGTTCTTC. Translated, it gives CASSLGDREWNEQFF.

The V and J genes are TRBV5-1 and TRBJ2-3; the match to TRBD1 covers 11 bases. The CDR3 has 17 amino acids. Losses at the gene ends were 2 bases for V and 8 bases for J; bases not matched to a gene: 13. Germline V gives CDR1 SGHRS, CDR2 YFSETQ. CDR3 sequence reads: CASSFDPGQGETGTQYF. In nucleotides, the CDR3 is TGCGCCAGCAGCTTCGATCCGGGACAGGGGGAGACGGGTACGCAGTATTTT.

Only a few counts were recorded for this clone. The chain couples TRBV28 to TRBJ1-4, with 7 nucleotides matching TRBD1. There are 16 residues in the CDR3. Germline V lookup: CDR1 MDHEN, CDR2 SYDVKM. V was clipped by 2 bases and J by 17 bases; unmatched bases: 20. The chain's CDR3 is CASSLPKGGNRGQFFF. CDR3 nucleotides: TGTGCCAGCAGTTTACCAAAAGGGGGAAACAGGGGTCAATTTTTTTTT.

The gene calls are TRBV6-6 and TRBJ2-7; the D gene is possibly TRBD1 (6 bases). Germline CDR1 reads MNHNY; CDR2 reads SVGAGI (reference sequence). This CDR3 contains 15 residues. Trimming removed 6 bases at V and 0 bases at J, with 15 bases between. CDR3 coding DNA: TGTGCCAGCAGCCCCGGGACACCACTCTCCTACGAGCAGTACTTC. Residues: CASSPGTPLSYEQYF.

This chain links TRBV6-5 with TRBJ2-7, with 10 nucleotides matching TRBD2. Germline V gives CDR1 MNHEY, CDR2 SVGAGI. This CDR3 is 14 amino acids long. J lost 9 bases, V lost 6 bases, and 11 bases had no gene match. This chain's CDR3 is CASRVLAGATGQYF. CDR3 nucleotides: TGTGCCAGCAGGGTGCTAGCGGGGGCTACGGGGCAGTACTTC.

This clone was seen more than once but under ten times. The genes are TRBV27 and TRBJ2-7; 12 bases match TRBD2. CDR3 size: 15 residues. Germline assignment: CDR1 MNHEY and CDR2 SMNVEV (reference sequence). V lost 7 bases to trimming and J lost 4 bases; unmatched junction nucleotides: 8. CDR3: CASKGLAGRRYEQYF. CDR3 DNA: TGTGCCAGCAAAGGACTAGCGGGGAGACGGTACGAGCAGTACTTC.

This clone showed up just a few times. This chain links TRBV2 with TRBJ1-2; tentative D call: TRBD1 (6 bases). CDR1 SNHLY and CDR2 FYNNEI come from the germline V gene. CDR3 length: 12 amino acids. Deletions cut 9 bases from V and 13 bases from J, with 21 bases between. The CDR3: CARDVGGAMSTF. The DNA for the CDR3 is TGTGCCAGGGATGTAGGGGGGGCCATGTCCACCTTC.

This clone was seen once. The V gene is TRBV19, the J gene TRBJ2-3; D is perhaps TRBD1 (5 bases). Germline CDR1 is LNHDA and CDR2 is SQIVND (reference sequence). With 5 bases removed from V and 0 bases from J, the gap between germline ends came to 15 bases. This CDR3 has 16 residues. The CDR3 DNA sequence: TGTGCCAGTAGTCCCCGGGCAGGGCCTAGCACAGATACGCAGTATTTT. It yields the protein CASSPRAGPSTDTQYF. The full variable domain, with the rest looked up from reference TRBV19 and TRBJ2-3, is DGGITQSPKYLFRKEGQNVTLSCEQNLNHDAMYWYRQDPGQGLRLIYYSQIVNDFQKGDIAEGYSVSREKKESFPLTVTSAQKNPTAFYLCASSPRAGPSTDTQYFGPGTRLTVL.

This clone was seen a handful of times. V usage is TRBV10-3 and J usage is TRBJ2-5; 10 nucleotides align to TRBD2. Germline values: CDR1 ENHRY, CDR2 SYGVKD. With V trimmed by 5 bases and J by 4 bases, 7 bases remained unmatched. The CDR3 is 15 amino acids. The CDR3 DNA reads as TGTGCCATCAGTACGCCTAGCGGGGGCCGAGAGACCCAGTACTTC. It encodes CAISTPSGGRETQYF.

This clone was observed a handful of times. This chain connects TRBV6-1 to TRBJ1-2, with 7 bases lining up with TRBD1. CDR3 length equals 13 residues. The V segment lost 4 bases and the J segment 6 bases; nucleotides outside the gene matches: 5. From germline, CDR1 is MNHNS and CDR2 SASEGT. CDR3 residues: CASSVQGINGYTF. In DNA, the CDR3 is TGTGCCAGCAGTGTACAGGGGATCAATGGCTACACCTTC.

This chain connects TRBV13 to TRBJ1-1; D not resolved. Germline-derived CDR1 and CDR2 are PRHDT and FYEKMQ (reference sequence). CDR3 length equals 13 residues. Trimming pared 0 bases from V and 7 bases from J, leaving 9 bases between. CDR3 nucleotides: TGTGCCAGCAGCTTAGGTCGACAAGTTGAAGCTTTCTTT. Its protein product is CASSLGRQVEAFF.

This clone was seen a handful of times. This chain uses TRBV6-6 with TRBJ1-4; D is possibly TRBD1 (6 bases). Trimming removed 5 bases at V and 7 bases at J, with 14 bases between. Germline CDR1 is MNHNY and CDR2 is SVGAGI (reference sequence). This CDR3 is built from 14 residues. CDR3 in DNA: TGTGCCAGCAGTGAGGGGGTGGTTCGTGAAAAACTGTTTTTT. Protein: CASSEGVVREKLFF.

The CDR3 protein is CASSQGEKTVNYGYTF. The CDR3 DNA is TGTGCCAGCAGCCAAGGGGAAAAGACAGTTAACTATGGCTACACCTTC. The J gene is TRBJ1-2, the V gene TRBV14; weak D call: TRBD1 (5 bases). The CDR3 loop spans 16 amino acids. Germline CDR1 and CDR2: SGHDN and FVKESK. V lost 1 base and J 1 base, leaving 13 bases between the germline ends.

The table lists this clone with a few counts. The chain combines TRBV5-1 with TRBJ2-5, with 7 bases that match TRBD1. The CDR3 totals 14 residues. V dropped 4 bases and J dropped 5; count of bases not matched to a gene: 8. In germline, CDR1 is SGHRS, CDR2 YFSETQ. The CDR3 here is CASSTTGLVETQYF. As DNA, the CDR3 is TGCGCCAGCAGCACGACAGGGTTGGTCGAGACCCAGTACTTC. Using reference TRBV5-1 and TRBJ2-5 for the parts outside the CDR3, the full variable domain is KAGVTQTPRYLIKTRGQQVTLSCSPISGHRSVSWYQQTPGQGLQFLFEYFSETQRNKGNFPGRFSGRQFSNSRSEMNVSTLELGDSALYLCASSTTGLVETQYFGPGTRLLVL.

The J gene is TRBJ2-7, the V gene TRBV6-5, with 12 bases matching TRBD1. Trimming cost V 7 bases and J 5 bases; bases outside gene matches: 9. Germline V CDR1 and CDR2: MNHEY, SVGAGI. The CDR3 runs to 15 residues. CDR3 loop: CASNRAGTGGDEQYF. CDR3 in DNA: TGTGCCAGCAACCGAGCCGGGACAGGGGGCGACGAGCAGTACTTC.

This sequence joins TRBV2 and TRBJ1-1, with 8 bases lining up with TRBD1. CDR1 SNHLY and CDR2 FYNNEI come from the germline V gene. Trimming cost V 7 bases and J 4 bases; bases outside gene matches: 8. The CDR3 contains 14 residues. CDR3 nucleotides: TGTGCCAGCAAGAATCAGGGGGCCGGCACTGAAGCTTTCTTT. Protein: CASKNQGAGTEAFF.

This rearrangement joins TRBV28 to TRBJ2-7, with 12 bases that match TRBD2. In germline, CDR1 is MDHEN, CDR2 SYDVKM. V lost 2 bases to trimming and J lost 5 bases; unmatched junction nucleotides: 4. This CDR3 region has 15 residues. The CDR3 DNA follows: TGTGCCAGCAGTTTACGGACTAGCGGGGTAAACGAGCAGTACTTC. Its translation: CASSLRTSGVNEQYF.

This clone has only a few counts. This rearrangement joins TRBV18 to TRBJ1-3; tentatively, D is TRBD1 (6 bases). The germline V gene has CDR1 KGHSH and CDR2 LQKENI. The CDR3 length is 15 residues. V lost 6 bases and J 0 bases, leaving 12 bases between the germline ends. CDR3 amino acids: CASSTGQNSGNTIYF. CDR3 sequence (DNA): TGTGCCAGCTCCACCGGACAGAACTCTGGAAACACCATATATTTT.

The J gene is TRBJ2-1, the V gene TRBV4-3; D is possibly TRBD1 (7 bases). V was pared by 3 bases and J by 0 bases, with 15 bases between. The CDR3 covers 17 residues. Germline values: CDR1 LGHNA, CDR2 YSLEER. In DNA, the CDR3 is TGCGCCAGCAGCCAGGGGGGACAGATCAGCTCCTACAATGAGCAGTTCTTC. Its protein product is CASSQGGQISSYNEQFF.

This clone was counted a few times. This chain links TRBV6-1 with TRBJ2-5, with TRBD1 identical over 7 bases. V gave up 5 bases and J gave up 5 bases; unmatched junction bases: 8. Germline values: CDR1 MNHNS, CDR2 SASEGT. The CDR3 has 14 residues. CDR3 sequence (DNA): TGTGCCAGCAGTTGGCCAGGGGGTCTGGAGACCCAGTACTTC. Its translation: CASSWPGGLETQYF.

This clone has ten or more counts. The V gene is TRBV7-2, the J gene TRBJ2-5; 7 bases map to TRBD1. The CDR3 is made up of 13 amino acids. J gave up 3 bases and V 5 bases, and 3 bases lay outside the gene matches. The germline gives CDR1 SGHTA, CDR2 FQGNSA. CDR3: CASSDRVKETQYF. CDR3 DNA: TGTGCCAGCAGCGACAGGGTTAAAGAGACCCAGTACTTC.

The chain recombines TRBV5-1 with TRBJ2-1; 8 nucleotides agree with TRBD1. The V segment lost 4 bases and the J segment 5 bases; nucleotides outside the gene matches: 11. The CDR3 is made up of 16 amino acids. Germline CDR1 is SGHRS and CDR2 is YFSETQ. CDR3 loop: CASSTTPGTGHNEQFF. CDR3 nucleotide sequence: TGCGCCAGCAGCACAACTCCCGGGACAGGACACAATGAGCAGTTCTTC.